The 20 T cell receptor beta chains given below trace back to one sample, sequenced in a study of blood T cell repertoires in COVID-19. Assay: immunoSEQ multiplex PCR; the TCRdb copy retains only in-frame clones and omits some. The sample includes fewer than 350,000 clones, approximately 80% of them seen just once. What was sequenced was peripheral blood. Every receptor here comes from a woman aged 50 to 65 with active or convalescent COVID-19.

This clone has a single count. The rearrangement links TRBV5-1 to TRBJ2-7; 15 nucleotides line up with TRBD2. Germline V gene lookup returns CDR1 SGHRS and CDR2 YFSETQ. CDR3 length: 19 amino acids. V lost 7 bases and J lost 5; bases outside the gene matches: 19. CDR3 in DNA: TGCGCCAGCCGCTGGGGTCCGGGACTAGCGGGAGGCCCTCAGAACGAGCAGTACTTC. This codes for CASRWGPGLAGGPQNEQYF.

The J gene is TRBJ2-1, the V gene TRBV11-2; 8 bases agree with TRBD2. CDR1 SGHAT and CDR2 FQNNGV come from the germline V gene. The CDR3 extends over 16 amino acids. V shed 5 bases and J 4 bases; nucleotides not matched to a gene: 10. The CDR3 reads CASSPTRLAGYNEQFF. The CDR3 nucleotides are TGTGCCAGCAGCCCTACCCGGCTAGCGGGTTACAATGAGCAGTTCTTC.

The chain joins TRBV19 to TRBJ2-1, with a weak D call TRBD1 (6 bases). V shed 10 bases and J shed 2 bases, with 18 bases lying between them. The germline CDR1 and CDR2 sequences are LNHDA and SQIVND (reference sequence). This CDR3 is 15 amino acids long. The CDR3 is CANLTGRPTYNEQFF. CDR3 DNA: TGTGCCAACCTGACAGGCCGGCCGACCTACAATGAGCAGTTCTTC.

This chain uses TRBV5-1 with TRBJ2-7, with 10 bases lining up with TRBD2. After removal of 4 bases from V and 3 bases from J, the junction contained 7 bases not matched to a gene. The length of the CDR3 is 15 residues. Germline V CDR1 and CDR2: SGHRS, YFSETQ. CDR3 in amino acids: CASSPEAGGFYEQYF. The CDR3 nucleotides read TGCGCCAGCAGCCCCGAAGCGGGAGGGTTCTACGAGCAGTACTTC.

The rearrangement joins TRBV29-1 to TRBJ1-2, with a weak D call TRBD1 (6 bases). The V gene lost 1 base and the J gene lost 0 bases, with 9 bases spanning the gap. Germline loops: CDR1 SQVTM, CDR2 ANQGSEA. The CDR3 sequence is 14 residues long. This CDR3 reads CSVEGGGTNYGYTF. The CDR3 DNA follows: TGCAGCGTTGAAGGTGGGGGCACTAACTATGGCTACACCTTC.

The chain carries TRBV3-1 (or the pseudogene TRBV3-2) and TRBJ2-2; 9 nucleotides agree with TRBD1. The germline gives CDR1 LGHDT, CDR2 YNNKEL (reference sequence). The CDR3 length is 16 residues. With V trimmed by 2 bases and J by 4 bases, 5 bases remained unmatched. In DNA form, the CDR3 reads TGTGCCAGCAGCCAATTAGGGACAGGGAGCACCGGGGAGCTGTTTTTT. Translating gives CASSQLGTGSTGELFF.

The chain has TRBV6-2 or TRBV6-3 and TRBJ2-1, with 7 bases that match TRBD2. CDR1 MNHEY and CDR2 SVGEGT come from the germline V gene. The CDR3 totals 15 residues. The V segment lost 2 bases and the J segment 9 bases; nucleotides outside the gene matches: 10. The CDR3 coding sequence is TGTGCCAGCAGTTACGGCGGGAGTAGGTACGGTGAGCAGTTCTTC. Its translation is CASSYGGSRYGEQFF.

The gene calls are TRBV11-2 and TRBJ1-5; D not certain. The CDR3 consists of 14 residues. Trimming took off 2 bases at V and 3 bases at J, with 8 bases between the two ends. Per germline, CDR1 SGHAT and CDR2 FQNNGV. CDR3: CASSLSGVNQPQHF. Here the CDR3 DNA reads TGTGCCAGCAGCTTAAGCGGCGTCAATCAGCCCCAGCATTTT.

This chain connects TRBV19 to TRBJ1-1; D remains unclear. Germline CDR1 and CDR2: LNHDA and SQIVND (reference sequence). The V gene lost 5 bases and the J gene lost 6 bases, with 13 bases spanning the gap. The CDR3 is 13 residues long. The CDR3 is CASSSRPLPEAFF. The CDR3 nucleotides read TGTGCCAGTAGTTCTAGACCACTACCTGAAGCTTTCTTT.

The chain recombines TRBV28 with TRBJ1-6, with 9 bases aligning to TRBD1. With V trimmed by 3 bases and J by 8 bases, 11 bases remained unmatched. The CDR3 consists of 17 residues. The germline V gene encodes CDR1 MDHEN and CDR2 SYDVKM. The CDR3 coding sequence is TGTGCCAGCAGTTTTAAGACCCAGGACAGGGGTGATTCACCCCTCCACTTT. Protein sequence: CASSFKTQDRGDSPLHF.

The chain joins TRBV7-2 to TRBJ2-2, with 7 bases that match TRBD1. The V segment lost 5 bases and the J segment 0 bases; nucleotides outside the gene matches: 3. CDR1 is SGHTA, CDR2 FQGNSA, per germline. The length of the CDR3 is 15 residues. The CDR3 reads CASSLQGTNTGELFF. In DNA, the CDR3 is TGTGCCAGCAGCCTACAGGGGACGAACACCGGGGAGCTGTTTTTT. The full variable domain, rest sourced from reference TRBV7-2 and TRBJ2-2, is GAGVSQSPSNKVTEKGKDVELRCDPISGHTALYWYRQSLGQGLEFLIYFQGNSAPDKSGLPSDRFSAERTGGSVSTLTIQRTQQEDSAVYLCASSLQGTNTGELFFGEGSRLTVL.

The chain is built from TRBV7-2 and TRBJ2-5; weak D call: TRBD1 (5 bases). The CDR3 is made up of 14 amino acids. V gave up 2 bases and J gave up 5 bases, with 12 bases separating them. The germline gives CDR1 SGHTA, CDR2 FQGNSA. CDR3 in amino acids: CASSLSVTAETQYF. The CDR3 DNA sequence: TGTGCCAGCAGCTTAAGCGTGACAGCCGAGACCCAGTACTTC.

The chain couples TRBV9 to TRBJ2-1, with 8 nucleotides matching TRBD1. Trimming at V came to 4 bases and at J to 0 bases, leaving 18 bases not matched to a gene. Germline CDR1 SGDLS, CDR2 YYNGEE. This CDR3 has 20 amino acids. CDR3 coding DNA: TGTGCCAGCAGCACTCCCTCACGGCAGGGGGCGGGGAGCTCCTACAATGAGCAGTTCTTC. Translating it yields CASSTPSRQGAGSSYNEQFF.

V gene TRBV25-1 combines with J gene TRBJ2-2, with D perhaps matching TRBD2 (6 bases). The germline gives CDR1 MGHDK, CDR2 SYGVNS. V was clipped by 7 bases and J by 2 bases, with 11 bases between them. The CDR3 extends over 14 amino acids. CDR3 protein: CASMTSSNTGELFF. The DNA of the CDR3 is TGTGCCAGCATGACTAGTTCTAACACCGGGGAGCTGTTTTTT.

V usage is TRBV5-5 and J usage is TRBJ1-1; 8 bases are shared with TRBD1. Germline V gene data show CDR1 as SGHKS and CDR2 as YYEKEE (reference sequence). The CDR3 is made up of 15 amino acids. V was pared by 4 bases and J by 4 bases, with 9 bases of the junction left unmatched. Here the CDR3 reads CASSPPRTGSTEAFF. CDR3 sequence (DNA): TGTGCCAGCAGCCCCCCCCGGACAGGGAGCACTGAAGCTTTCTTT.

V usage is TRBV2 and J usage is TRBJ2-1, with D possibly matching TRBD2 (5 bases). The CDR3 is made up of 17 amino acids. The V end was cut by 4 bases, the J end by 0 bases, with 16 bases between. The germline V gene has CDR1 SNHLY and CDR2 FYNNEI. The CDR3, as DNA: TGTGCCAGCAGTGGGACTGAAATTTTCGGCTCCTACAATGAGCAGTTCTTC. Residues: CASSGTEIFGSYNEQFF.

In this sample, this clone turned up a few times. This chain joins TRBV5-4 and TRBJ2-7; 12 nucleotides line up with TRBD2. With 4 bases clipped from V and 3 bases from J, the junction kept 14 bases outside the gene matches. The CDR3 is 18 amino acids. The germline gives CDR1 SGHNT, CDR2 YYREEE (reference sequence). The CDR3 sequence is CASSNTPFRLAGVYEQYF. DNA for the CDR3: TGTGCCAGCAGCAATACTCCCTTCCGACTAGCGGGAGTCTACGAGCAGTACTTC. Full variable domain (outside the CDR3, taken from reference TRBV5-4 and TRBJ2-7): ETGVTQSPTHLIKTRGQQVTLRCSSQSGHNTVSWYQQALGQGPQFIFQYYREEENGRGNFPPRFSGLQFPNYSSELNVNALELDDSALYLCASSNTPFRLAGVYEQYFGPGTRLTVT.

This chain links TRBV5-1 with TRBJ1-1; perhaps TRBD1 as D (6 bases). Trimming removed 4 bases at V and 2 bases at J, with 21 bases between. The CDR3 is made up of 17 amino acids. In germline, CDR1 is SGHRS, CDR2 YFSETQ. CDR3 sequence: CASSLKSGGSFNTEAFF. CDR3 sequence (DNA): TGCGCCAGCAGCCTGAAATCTGGGGGCTCTTTCAACACTGAAGCTTTCTTT.

A single count supports this clone. The rearrangement joins TRBV6-5 to TRBJ1-4; 9 positions agree with TRBD1. Germline trimming cut 6 bases from V and 8 bases from J; bases unmatched to any gene: 7. The germline gives CDR1 MNHEY, CDR2 SVGAGI. This CDR3 has 14 amino acids. CDR3 amino acids: CASSSGQGGEKLFF. DNA of the CDR3: TGTGCCAGCAGCTCGGGACAGGGCGGCGAAAAACTGTTTTTT.

The CDR3 is CASSLAGASTDTQYF. CDR3 coding DNA: TGTGCCAGCAGCTTAGCGGGAGCTAGCACAGATACGCAGTATTTT. The J gene is TRBJ2-3, the V gene TRBV7-6, with a weak D call TRBD2 (5 bases). Germline V CDR1 and CDR2: SGHVS, FNYEAQ. The CDR3 length is 15 residues. V gave up 0 bases and J gave up 0 bases, with 7 bases separating them.